The clone carrying this T cell receptor (beta chain) was observed at least ten times. Antigen specificity is unknown. MiXCR, run by TCRdb on the RT-PCR reads, gives a single entry per CDR3 protein. The sample lists 700,000 to 800,000 distinct CDR3 sequences, less than 20% seen once, with 11% in the top ten. These data come from a study of response to subunit inactivated influenza vaccine. Study results and caveats: Authors suggested few new T cells are recruited by each seasonal influenza vaccination.

V was trimmed by 8 bases and J by 4 bases, leaving 11 bases between them. The CDR3 length is 13 residues. The chain links TRBV12-3 or TRBV12-4 to TRBJ2-2, with a weak D call TRBD2 (6 bases). Material: PBMCs from blood, obtained around 5 days after vaccination. The receptor was derived from a man in his fifties or sixties who received an inactivated influenza vaccine. CDR3 loop: CASFQGGTGELFF. CDR3 DNA sequence: TGTGCCAGCTTCCAGGGAGGCACCGGGGAGCTGTTTTTT.